This entry features one TCR beta chain sequence. Distinct nucleotide sequences in the sample also encode this CDR3. In the naive CD8 group, cells lacked CD45RO and were positively selected for CCR7, so terminally differentiated effector memory CD45RA+ cells were left out. Germline V gene data show CDR1 as MGHRA and CDR2 as YSYEKL. The V and J ends lost 4 bases and 4 bases respectively, with 10 bases between them. The CDR3 runs 14 residues. This sample was taken from a study of shared clonotypes between healthy human individuals. Only in-frame clones appear in the TCRdb table, and some are missing; sequencing was by immunoSEQ multiplex PCR. The profile covers about 1,800,000 clones, with approximately 95% appearing a single time and roughly 1% taken by the ten largest.

The TCR comes from a man aged 18-30 years in good health. The sequenced sample was naive CD8+ T cells sorted from blood. The V call is TRBV4-1, the J call TRBJ2-2; perhaps D is TRBD1 or TRBD2 (5 bases each). The CDR3 spells CASSPLGGTGELFF. The CDR3 bases are TGCGCCAGCAGCCCCCTTGGGGGCACCGGGGAGCTGTTTTTT.